Given below is one T cell receptor beta chain in context. Antigen: not known. Via MiXCR, TCRdb re-called the 5' RACE reads, giving one row per CDR3 protein. The repertoire holds over 20,000 distinct CDR3 sequences, with about 15% as singletons. The germline gives CDR1 MNHEY, CDR2 SVGEGT. This CDR3 spans 14 amino acids. V was trimmed by 5 bases and J by 6 bases, leaving 13 bases between them. These data are taken from a study of CD8 T cells in ankylosing spondylitis. The study, taken as a whole, reports: Clones linked to the disease showed a CD8+ phenotype. They occurred at relatively low frequencies in peripheral blood.

The chain recombines TRBV6-2 or TRBV6-3 with TRBJ2-2, with D perhaps TRBD1 (6 bases). This TCR was sampled from a male donor with ankylosing spondylitis or in good health (not recorded which). The sequenced sample consisted of blood. CDR3 DNA sequence: TGTGCCAGCAGTATCCGGACAGTACCCGGGGAGCTGTTTTTT. Protein sequence: CASSIRTVPGELFF.